This TCR beta chain was captured in a study of neoadjuvant nivolumab and ipilimumab in lung cancer. Findings and limits, study-wide: From pretherapy to surgery, tumor richness and clonality rose with dual therapy. Only a small number of samples underwent TCR sequencing.

The CDR3 contains 19 residues. V was clipped by 0 bases and J by 8 bases, with 29 bases between them. The germline gives CDR1 SGHRS, CDR2 YFSETQ. Assay: immunoSEQ multiplex PCR; the TCRdb copy retains only in-frame clones and omits some. The repertoire consists of 30,000 to 35,000 clones, with over 75% occurring once and the leading ten covering roughly 5%. With regard to this clone: Its antigen is not identified.

Material: peripheral blood, obtained after neoadjuvant nivolumab, alone or with ipilimumab, at or shortly before surgery. The chain is built from TRBV5-1 and TRBJ1-2; weak D call: TRBD1 (6 bases). This TCR came from an adult with non-small cell lung cancer. CDR3 residues: CASSLGQAPIQSPIWGYTF. The CDR3 DNA sequence: TGCGCCAGCAGCTTGGGACAGGCTCCCATCCAATCTCCGATATGGGGCTACACCTTC.